This is a list of T cell receptor beta chains from one sample in a study of blood T cell repertoires in COVID-19. Profiling relied on immunoSEQ multiplex PCR, and the TCRdb table lists in-frame clones only, not all of them. Among about 87,000 clones listed, around 87% were seen once. Input material: peripheral blood. The receptors derive from an elderly woman with acute or convalescent COVID-19. Each CDR3 is given with its conserved first and last residue. D genes are given only for firm matches. Rows give clone size only sometimes, using once, few, many, or a class for an expanded clone.

abundance: few
d_gene: NA
v_gene: TRBV7-2
j_gene: TRBJ2-2
CDR3nt: TGTGCCAGCAGCTTAGCTCTAGGGGGGGCCGGGGAGCTGTTTTTT
CDR3aa: CASSLALGGAGELFF

abundance: NA
d_gene: TRBD1
v_gene: TRBV28
j_gene: TRBJ1-3
CDR3nt: TGTGCCAGCCACACAGGGGGCTCTGGAAACACCATATATTTT
CDR3aa: CASHTGGSGNTIYF

abundance: NA
d_gene: NA
v_gene: TRBV30
j_gene: TRBJ1-5
CDR3nt: TGTGCCTGGAGTGAGGACACGAATCAGCCCCAGCATTTT
CDR3aa: CAWSEDTNQPQHF

abundance: NA
d_gene: TRBD1
v_gene: TRBV7-8
j_gene: TRBJ1-2
CDR3nt: TGTGCCAGCAGCTTATGGACAGGGCCAAACTATGGCTACACCTTC
CDR3aa: CASSLWTGPNYGYTF

abundance: NA
d_gene: TRBD1
v_gene: TRBV29-1
j_gene: TRBJ2-1
CDR3nt: TGCAGCAAGATAGCAGGGGGCCAATCCAATGAGCAGTTCTTC
CDR3aa: CSKIAGGQSNEQFF

abundance: NA
d_gene: TRBD2
v_gene: TRBV5-4
j_gene: TRBJ2-7
CDR3nt: TGTGCCAGCAGCTCCGGGACTAGAGTATACGAGCAGTACTTC
CDR3aa: CASSSGTRVYEQYF

abundance: NA
d_gene: TRBD2
v_gene: TRBV5-1
j_gene: TRBJ2-7
CDR3nt: TGCGCCAGCAGCTTGGCCGCTAGCGGAGACTACGAGCAGTACTTC
CDR3aa: CASSLAASGDYEQYF

abundance: few
d_gene: NA
v_gene: TRBV19
j_gene: TRBJ1-2
CDR3nt: TGTGCCAGTAGTCCCCGGGGAAGGACCTATGGCTACACCTTC
CDR3aa: CASSPRGRTYGYTF

abundance: NA
d_gene: NA
v_gene: TRBV27
j_gene: TRBJ1-5
CDR3nt: TGTGCCAGCAGTTTGACAGGAAATCAGCCCCAGCATTTT
CDR3aa: CASSLTGNQPQHF

abundance: NA
d_gene: NA
v_gene: TRBV9
j_gene: TRBJ1-4
CDR3nt: TGTGCCAGCAGCGGGGGGACAAGCCCTGTCGGGGAAAAACTGTTTTTT
CDR3aa: CASSGGTSPVGEKLFF

abundance: NA
d_gene: TRBD1
v_gene: TRBV5-1
j_gene: TRBJ1-1
CDR3nt: TGCGCCAGCAGCTCCCAGGGGGCGAACACTGAAGCTTTCTTT
CDR3aa: CASSSQGANTEAFF